This T cell receptor (beta chain) was identified during a study of cytomegalovirus exposure and HLA in healthy donors. Germline values: CDR1 MNHEY, CDR2 SMNVEV (reference sequence). V lost 4 bases, J lost 0 bases, and 16 bases lay in between. The CDR3 is 17 amino acids. Both 60 Vbeta primers and 13 Jbeta primers went into the PCR. Generated by immunoSEQ multiplex PCR, the TCRdb table keeps only in-frame clones and is missing some. The sample holds approximately 61,000 clones, about 80% seen once. The chain recombines TRBV27 with TRBJ1-5; no definite D call. The sample taken for sequencing was PBMCs. The TCR originated in a middle-aged man in good health and CMV-seropositive. CDR3 nucleotide sequence: TGTGCCAGCAGTTCTTATTCGGAGGATGATAGCAATCAGCCCCAGCATTTT. Encoded protein: CASSSYSEDDSNQPQHF.